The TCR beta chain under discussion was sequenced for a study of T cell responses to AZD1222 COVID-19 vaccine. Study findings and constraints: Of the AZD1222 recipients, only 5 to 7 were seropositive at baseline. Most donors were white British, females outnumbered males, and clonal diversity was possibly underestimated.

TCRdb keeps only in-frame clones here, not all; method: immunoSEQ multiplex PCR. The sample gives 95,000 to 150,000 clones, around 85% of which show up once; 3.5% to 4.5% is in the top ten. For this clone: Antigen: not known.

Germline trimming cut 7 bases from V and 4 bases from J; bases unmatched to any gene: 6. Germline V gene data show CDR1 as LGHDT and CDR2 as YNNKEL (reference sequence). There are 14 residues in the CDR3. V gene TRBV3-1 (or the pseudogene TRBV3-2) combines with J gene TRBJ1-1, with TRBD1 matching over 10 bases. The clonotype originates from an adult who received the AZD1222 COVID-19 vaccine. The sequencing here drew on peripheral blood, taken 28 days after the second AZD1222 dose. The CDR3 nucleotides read TGTGCCAGCAACCCGACAGGGGGCTTCACTGAAGCTTTCTTT. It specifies CASNPTGGFTEAFF.